Each of the 19 T cell receptor beta chains below was sequenced from the same sample in a study of regulatory T cells in long-lasting Graves disease. The time point here: newly diagnosed GD, antithyroid drugs for less than 3 months. There was RNA extracted from PBMCs, and the TCR library was made from it. Building the TCR beta libraries relied on iRepertoire HTBI primers, and CDR3 regions underwent Arm-PCR. TCRdb independently ran MiXCR on the multiplex PCR reads; one entry per CDR3 protein. The table records around 360,000 distinct CDR3 sequences, 15% to 20% of them present only once. These records were also assigned to another study, of T cells in Graves' hyperthyroidism and ophthalmopathy.

Here the sequenced sample was peripheral blood mononuclear cells (PBMCs), taken at new diagnosis, from a patient treated with antithyroid drugs. Receptors originate from a woman aged 18-30 years with Graves disease.

This clonotype has ten or more counts. The V gene is TRBV9, the J gene TRBJ2-7; TRBD1 agrees at 9 bases. The CDR3 is 16 residues long. After removal of 3 bases from V and 6 bases from J, the junction contained 13 bases not matched to a gene. Germline V lookup: CDR1 SGDLS, CDR2 YYNGEE. This CDR3 is CASSAVTGTGPREQYF. Here the CDR3 DNA reads TGTGCCAGCAGCGCCGTTACCGGGACAGGGCCTCGCGAGCAGTACTTC.

A few counts support this clonotype. The chain combines TRBV7-7 with TRBJ2-2; TRBD2 agrees at 8 bases. The CDR3 has 15 amino acids. Germline assignment: CDR1 SSHAT and CDR2 FNYEAQ (reference sequence). The CDR3 DNA follows: TGTGCTAGCGGGCCTAGCGGGTCACCCACCGGGGAGCTGTTTTTT. Its translation is CASGPSGSPTGELFF.

This clonotype showed up many times. V is TRBV29-1 and J is TRBJ1-6; possibly TRBD1 for D (5 bases). The germline gives CDR1 SQVTM, CDR2 ANQGSEA. V was shortened by 6 bases and J by 6 bases, with 12 bases between the two germline ends. The CDR3 length is 13 residues. The CDR3 loop reads CSVRRDGNSPLHF. The CDR3 bases are TGCAGCGTCCGGCGGGACGGTAATTCACCCCTCCACTTT.

V is TRBV5-1 and J is TRBJ2-1; 11 bases match TRBD2. This CDR3 region has 16 residues. Trimming removed 1 base from V and 4 bases from J; junction bases left unmatched: 4. The germline CDR1 and CDR2 sequences are SGHRS and YFSETQ. In DNA, the CDR3 is TGCGCCAGCAGCTTGCTAGCGGGGGGAGAATACAATGAGCAGTTCTTC. This gives the protein CASSLLAGGEYNEQFF.

The table lists this clonotype with many counts. V usage is TRBV7-6 and J usage is TRBJ1-1, with no clear D. Trimming left V 4 bases short and J 1 base short, with 7 bases between. Germline CDR1 is SGHVS and CDR2 is FNYEAQ. The CDR3 length is 13 residues. The CDR3 is CASSYERNTEAFF. For the CDR3, the DNA is TGTGCCAGCAGCTATGAGAGGAACACTGAAGCTTTCTTT. Looking up the rest from reference TRBV7-6 and TRBJ1-1 gives the full variable domain: GAGVSQSPRYKVTKRGQDVALRCDPISGHVSLYWYRQALGQGPEFLTYFNYEAQQDKSGLPNDRFSAERPEGSISTLTIQRTEQRDSAMYRCASSYERNTEAFFGQGTRLTVV.

This clonotype was counted at least ten times. The chain combines TRBV5-8 with TRBJ2-7; 13 positions match TRBD2. Germline-derived CDR1 and CDR2 are SGHTS and YDEGEE. The CDR3 has 16 amino acids. Trimming removed 5 bases from V and 6 bases from J; junction bases left unmatched: 11. CDR3 sequence: CASRAPRGLAGVEQYF. The CDR3 region has the DNA TGTGCCAGCAGGGCACCGAGAGGACTAGCGGGAGTCGAGCAGTACTTC.

This clonotype has ten or more counts. This chain links TRBV11-2 with TRBJ1-6; D may be TRBD1 (5 bases). Germline CDR1 is SGHAT and CDR2 is FQNNGV. Deletions cut 6 bases from V and 8 bases from J, with 23 bases between. The CDR3 runs to 17 residues. The CDR3 bases are TGTGCCAGCAGTCCACCGGGTCCAGGGACTAAAGATTCACCCCTCCACTTT. It codes for CASSPPGPGTKDSPLHF.

At least ten counts were recorded for this clonotype. This chain connects TRBV18 to TRBJ1-4; maybe TRBD1 (5 bases). Germline CDR1 is KGHSH and CDR2 is LQKENI. The CDR3 is 15 amino acids. Trimming removed 3 bases from V and 4 bases from J, with 12 bases in between. CDR3 DNA: TGTGCCAGCTCACCGAGGGACGGGATTAATGAAAAACTGTTTTTT. It translates to CASSPRDGINEKLFF. The whole variable domain, filled in from reference TRBV18 and TRBJ1-4, reads NAGVMQNPRHLVRRRGQEARLRCSPMKGHSHVYWYRQLPEEGLKFMVYLQKENIIDESGMPKERFSAEFPKEGPSILRIQQVVRGDSAAYFCASSPRDGINEKLFFGSGTQLSVL.

This clonotype showed up just once. This sequence joins TRBV10-1 and TRBJ1-5; D gene unclear. V lost 3 bases and J lost 6, with 6 bases in between. This CDR3 is built from 12 residues. Looked up from germline, CDR1 is WNHNN and CDR2 is SYGVQD (reference sequence). CDR3 sequence: CASSDGPQPQHF. CDR3 nucleotide sequence: TGCGCCAGCAGTGATGGGCCTCAGCCCCAGCATTTT.

Many counts were recorded for this clonotype. The chain has TRBV12-3 or TRBV12-4 and TRBJ1-1, with 12 bases that match TRBD1. CDR3 length equals 13 residues. The ends lost 6 bases at V and 10 bases at J; junction bases unmatched: 6. The CDR3 reads CASSGTGGRRAFF. Here the CDR3 DNA reads TGTGCCAGCAGCGGGACAGGGGGCAGGAGAGCTTTCTTT.

This clonotype was counted ten times or more. The V call is TRBV20-1, the J call TRBJ2-3; 10 nucleotides align to TRBD1. This CDR3 contains 15 residues. After removal of 6 bases from V and 2 bases from J, the junction contained 8 bases not matched to a gene. Germline-derived CDR1 and CDR2 are DFQATT and SNEGSKA (reference sequence). CDR3 loop: CSASPGTGATDTQYF. CDR3 in DNA: TGCAGTGCCAGTCCCGGGACAGGGGCCACAGATACGCAGTATTTT.

The DNA of the CDR3 is TGTGCCAGCAGCTGGGAAGGCAATCAGCCCCAGCATTTT. Protein: CASSWEGNQPQHF. The chain links TRBV7-9 to TRBJ1-5, with unresolved D. The CDR3 runs to 13 residues. V was trimmed by 4 bases and J by 2 bases, leaving 6 bases between them. The germline gives CDR1 SEHNR, CDR2 FQNEAQ (reference sequence).

The chain is built from TRBV5-6 and TRBJ2-3; weak D call: TRBD2 (6 bases). The V and J ends lost 4 bases and 0 bases respectively, with 6 bases between them. Germline V gene lookup returns CDR1 SGHDT and CDR2 YYEEEE. This CDR3 comprises 13 residues. The CDR3 protein is CASSGLSTDTQYF. In DNA form, the CDR3 reads TGTGCCAGCAGCGGACTAAGCACAGATACGCAGTATTTT. Combining the CDR3 with reference TRBV5-6 and TRBJ2-3 gives the whole variable domain DAGVTQSPTHLIKTRGQQVTLRCSPKSGHDTVSWYQQALGQGPQFIFQYYEEEERQRGNFPDRFSGHQFPNYSSELNVNALLLGDSALYLCASSGLSTDTQYFGPGTRLTVL.

This clonotype came up many times. CDR3 bases: TGTGCCAGCAGCCGAGCGACGGGTACTGAAGCTTTCTTT. It encodes CASSRATGTEAFF. The rearrangement joins TRBV3-1 to TRBJ1-1; D is ambiguous. The V end was cut by 4 bases, the J end by 5 bases, with 11 bases between. The CDR3 is 13 residues long. From germline, CDR1 is LGHDT and CDR2 YNNKEL (reference sequence). The full variable domain, completed using reference TRBV3-1 and TRBJ1-1, is DTAVSQTPKYLVTQMGNDKSIKCEQNLGHDTMYWYKQDSKKFLKIMFSYNNKELIINETVPNRFSPKSPDKAHLNLHINSLELGDSAVYFCASSRATGTEAFFGQGTRLTVV.

V is TRBV30 and J is TRBJ1-6; TRBD1 matches 7 bases. This CDR3 comprises 14 residues. V lost 1 base to trimming and J lost 5 bases; unmatched junction nucleotides: 2. Per the germline V gene, CDR1 is GTSNPN and CDR2 is SVGIG (reference sequence). The CDR3 region has the DNA TGTGCCTGGAGTGGAGGGACAGATAATTCACCCCTCCACTTT. This translates into CAWSGGTDNSPLHF.

The V and J genes are TRBV19 and TRBJ2-2; D gene unclear. V lost 6 bases and J lost 4, with 12 bases in between. The CDR3 contains 14 residues. Germline V lookup: CDR1 LNHDA, CDR2 SQIVND (reference sequence). CDR3 in DNA: TGTGCCAGTAGATTCGAGCAAACCACCGGGGAGCTGTTTTTT. The encoded protein is CASRFEQTTGELFF.

This clonotype occurred many times. The rearrangement uses TRBV20-1 and TRBJ2-5; 8 nucleotides agree with TRBD2. The germline gives CDR1 DFQATT, CDR2 SNEGSKA (reference sequence). V trimming: 5 bases; J trimming: 5 bases; junction bases outside the gene matches: 7. This CDR3 contains 13 residues. The CDR3 loop is CSALGTSRETQYF. DNA for the CDR3: TGCAGTGCTCTCGGGACTAGTCGGGAGACCCAGTACTTC.

This clonotype was picked up a small number of times. The rearrangement links TRBV10-1 to TRBJ2-5; 9 bases are shared with TRBD2. This CDR3 has 13 residues. The V and J ends lost 4 bases and 3 bases, in that order; junction bases with no gene match: 0. Germline V gene sequence: CDR1 WNHNN, CDR2 SYGVQD (reference sequence). CDR3 bases: TGCGCCAGCAGTGGACTAGCGGAAGAGACCCAGTACTTC. Protein product: CASSGLAEETQYF.

Note on this clonotype: A much more abundant neighbour one base away suggests this may be a read error. The chain has TRBV2 and TRBJ1-2, with D unclear. CDR3 length equals 16 residues. Germline CDR1 is SNHLY and CDR2 is FYNNEI. The CDR3 DNA reads as TGTGCCGGCAGTTTAGCGGTCGTGACGGCAGACTATGGCTACACCTTC. It is translated as CAGSLAVVTADYGYTF. Full variable domain (missing parts from reference TRBV2 and TRBJ1-2): EPEVTQTPSHQVTQMGQEVILRCVPISNHLYFYWYRQILGQKVEFLVSFYNNEISEKSEIFDDQFSVERPDGSNFTLKIRSTKLEDSAMYFCAGSLAVVTADYGYTFGSGTRLTVV.